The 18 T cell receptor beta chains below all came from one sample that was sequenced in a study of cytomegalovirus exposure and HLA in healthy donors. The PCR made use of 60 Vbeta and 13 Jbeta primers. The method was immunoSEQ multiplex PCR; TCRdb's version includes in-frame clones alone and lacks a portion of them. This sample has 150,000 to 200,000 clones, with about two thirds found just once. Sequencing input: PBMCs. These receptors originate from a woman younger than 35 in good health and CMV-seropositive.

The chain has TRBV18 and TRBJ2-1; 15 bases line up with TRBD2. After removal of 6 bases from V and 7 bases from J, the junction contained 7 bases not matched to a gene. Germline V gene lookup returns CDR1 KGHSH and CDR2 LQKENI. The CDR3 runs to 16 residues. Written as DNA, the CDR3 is TGTGCCAGCTCCCCTAGGACTAGCGGGGGGGCGAATGAGCAGTTCTTC. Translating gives CASSPRTSGGANEQFF.

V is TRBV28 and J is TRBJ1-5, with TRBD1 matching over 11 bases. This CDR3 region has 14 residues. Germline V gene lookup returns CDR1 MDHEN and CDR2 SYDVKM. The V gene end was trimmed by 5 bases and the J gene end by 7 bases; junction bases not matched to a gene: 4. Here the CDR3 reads CASSRTGGLQPQHF. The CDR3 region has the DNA TGTGCCAGCAGTCGGACAGGGGGCTTACAGCCCCAGCATTTT.

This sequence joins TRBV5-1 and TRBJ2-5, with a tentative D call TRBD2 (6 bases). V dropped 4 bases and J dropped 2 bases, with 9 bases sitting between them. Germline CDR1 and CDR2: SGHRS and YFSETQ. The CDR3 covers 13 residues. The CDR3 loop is CASSRGLQETQYF. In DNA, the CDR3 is TGCGCCAGCAGCCGCGGACTACAAGAGACCCAGTACTTC.

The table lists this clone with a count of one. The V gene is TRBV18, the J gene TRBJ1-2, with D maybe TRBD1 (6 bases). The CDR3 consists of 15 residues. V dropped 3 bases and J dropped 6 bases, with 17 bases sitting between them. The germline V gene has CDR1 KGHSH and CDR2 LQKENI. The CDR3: CASSPQYREINGYTF. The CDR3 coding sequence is TGTGCCAGCTCACCCCAATACAGGGAAATCAATGGCTACACCTTC.

The CDR3 nucleotides read TGCGCCAGCAGCTTGTATTTTCGTGGGGGGAGCTCCTACGAGCAGTACTTC. The encoded protein is CASSLYFRGGSSYEQYF. This chain uses TRBV5-1 with TRBJ2-7; D might be TRBD2 (6 bases). Deletions cut 1 base from V and 0 bases from J, with 17 bases between. The germline V gene has CDR1 SGHRS and CDR2 YFSETQ. The CDR3 covers 17 residues. Full variable domain (remainder filled in from reference TRBV5-1 and TRBJ2-7): KAGVTQTPRYLIKTRGQQVTLSCSPISGHRSVSWYQQTPGQGLQFLFEYFSETQRNKGNFPGRFSGRQFSNSRSEMNVSTLELGDSALYLCASSLYFRGGSSYEQYFGPGTRLTVT.

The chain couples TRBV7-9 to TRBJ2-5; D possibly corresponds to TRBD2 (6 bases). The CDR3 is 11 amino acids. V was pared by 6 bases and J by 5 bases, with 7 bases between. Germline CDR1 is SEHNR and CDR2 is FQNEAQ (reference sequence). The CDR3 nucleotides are TGTGCCAGCAGTGGGGGGGAGACCCAGTACTTC. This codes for CASSGGETQYF.

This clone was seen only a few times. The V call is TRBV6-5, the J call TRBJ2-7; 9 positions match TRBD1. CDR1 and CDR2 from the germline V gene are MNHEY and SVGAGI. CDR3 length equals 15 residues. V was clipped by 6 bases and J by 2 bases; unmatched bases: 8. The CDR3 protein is CASSPRTGATYEQYF. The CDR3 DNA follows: TGTGCCAGCAGCCCCCGGACAGGGGCAACCTACGAGCAGTACTTC.

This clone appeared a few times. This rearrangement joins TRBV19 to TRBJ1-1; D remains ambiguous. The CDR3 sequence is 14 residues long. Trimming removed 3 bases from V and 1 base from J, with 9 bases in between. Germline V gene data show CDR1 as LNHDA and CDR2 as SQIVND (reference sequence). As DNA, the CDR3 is TGTGCCAGTAGTATGGAGGACGGGAACACTGAAGCTTTCTTT. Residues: CASSMEDGNTEAFF.

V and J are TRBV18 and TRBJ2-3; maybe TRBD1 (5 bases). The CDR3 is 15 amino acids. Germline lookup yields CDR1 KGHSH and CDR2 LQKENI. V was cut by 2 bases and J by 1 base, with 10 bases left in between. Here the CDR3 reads CASSPAQDRTDTQYF. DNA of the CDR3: TGTGCCAGCTCACCAGCACAGGACCGCACAGATACGCAGTATTTT. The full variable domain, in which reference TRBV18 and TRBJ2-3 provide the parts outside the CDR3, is NAGVMQNPRHLVRRRGQEARLRCSPMKGHSHVYWYRQLPEEGLKFMVYLQKENIIDESGMPKERFSAEFPKEGPSILRIQQVVRGDSAAYFCASSPAQDRTDTQYFGPGTRLTVL.

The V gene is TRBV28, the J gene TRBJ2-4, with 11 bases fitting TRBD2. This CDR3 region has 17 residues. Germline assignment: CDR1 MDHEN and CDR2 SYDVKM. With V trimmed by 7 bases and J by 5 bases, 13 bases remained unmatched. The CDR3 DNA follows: TGTGCCAGCAAAACATTAGCGGGAGGGCCTTCTCAAAACATTCAGTACTTC. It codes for CASKTLAGGPSQNIQYF.

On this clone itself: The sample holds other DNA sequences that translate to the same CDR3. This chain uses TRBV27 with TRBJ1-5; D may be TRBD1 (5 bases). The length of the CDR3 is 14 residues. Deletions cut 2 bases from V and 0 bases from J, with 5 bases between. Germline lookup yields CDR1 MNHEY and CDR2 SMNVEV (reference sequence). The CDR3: CASSLQGSNQPQHF. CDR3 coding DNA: TGTGCCAGCAGTTTACAGGGTAGCAATCAGCCCCAGCATTTT.

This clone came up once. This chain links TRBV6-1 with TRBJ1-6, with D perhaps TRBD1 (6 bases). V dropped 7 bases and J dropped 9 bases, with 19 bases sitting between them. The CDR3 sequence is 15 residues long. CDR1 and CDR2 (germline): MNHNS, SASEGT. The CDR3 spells CASNGGQAGISPLHF. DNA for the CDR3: TGTGCCAGCAACGGGGGGCAGGCCGGTATTTCACCCCTCCACTTT.

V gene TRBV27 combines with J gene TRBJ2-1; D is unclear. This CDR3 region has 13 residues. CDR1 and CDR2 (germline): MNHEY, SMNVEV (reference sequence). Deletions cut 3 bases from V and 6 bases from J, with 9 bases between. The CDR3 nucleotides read TGTGCCAGCAGTTTGGCTGCTGTCAATGAGCAGTTCTTC. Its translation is CASSLAAVNEQFF.

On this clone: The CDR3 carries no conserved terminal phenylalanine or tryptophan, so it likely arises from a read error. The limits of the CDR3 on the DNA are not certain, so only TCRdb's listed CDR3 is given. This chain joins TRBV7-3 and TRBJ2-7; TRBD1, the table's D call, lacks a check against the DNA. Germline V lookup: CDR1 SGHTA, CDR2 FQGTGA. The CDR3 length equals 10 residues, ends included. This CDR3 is CARLQGGQGI.

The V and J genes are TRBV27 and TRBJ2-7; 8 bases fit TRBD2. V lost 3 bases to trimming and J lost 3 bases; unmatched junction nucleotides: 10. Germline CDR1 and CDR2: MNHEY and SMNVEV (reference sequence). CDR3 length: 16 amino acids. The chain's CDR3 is CASSLLLPGGGYEQYF. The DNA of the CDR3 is TGTGCCAGCAGTTTGCTCCTACCCGGGGGGGGCTACGAGCAGTACTTC.

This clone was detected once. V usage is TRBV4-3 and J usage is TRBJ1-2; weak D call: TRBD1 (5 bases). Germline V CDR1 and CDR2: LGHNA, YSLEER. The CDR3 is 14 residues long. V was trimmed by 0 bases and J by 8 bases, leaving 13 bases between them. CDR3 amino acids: CASSQDDSRSGYTF. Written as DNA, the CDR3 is TGCGCCAGCAGCCAAGACGACAGTCGTTCCGGCTACACCTTC.

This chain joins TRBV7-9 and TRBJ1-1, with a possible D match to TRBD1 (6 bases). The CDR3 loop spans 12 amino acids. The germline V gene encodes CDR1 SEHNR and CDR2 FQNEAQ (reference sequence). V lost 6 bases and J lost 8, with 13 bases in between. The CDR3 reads CASRETDREAFF. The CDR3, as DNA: TGTGCCAGCAGGGAAACAGACAGGGAAGCTTTCTTT.

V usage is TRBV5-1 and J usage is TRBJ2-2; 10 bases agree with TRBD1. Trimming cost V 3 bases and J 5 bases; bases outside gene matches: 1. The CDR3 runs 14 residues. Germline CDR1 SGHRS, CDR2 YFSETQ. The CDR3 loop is CASSWGQGTGELFF. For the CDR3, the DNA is TGCGCCAGCAGCTGGGGACAGGGGACCGGGGAGCTGTTTTTT.